Listed here are 14 T cell receptor beta chains from one sample, sequenced in a study of identical twins. TCRdb itself ran the 5' RACE reads through MiXCR, one entry per CDR3 protein. The profile covers around 480,000 distinct CDR3 sequences, with 14% appearing a single time and around 0.48% taken by the ten largest. This sample also belongs to another study, concerning yellow fever vaccine responses in identical twins.

Sequenced material: CD4+ T cells sorted from blood. The receptors derive from a woman aged 18-35 years in good health.

This sequence joins TRBV5-1 and TRBJ2-7; 7 nucleotides line up with TRBD1. CDR1 and CDR2 from the germline V gene are SGHRS and YFSETQ. The CDR3 sequence is 13 residues long. J gave up 4 bases and V 3 bases, and 4 bases lay outside the gene matches. This CDR3 is CASSYQQGYEQYF. The CDR3 DNA sequence: TGCGCCAGCAGCTATCAACAGGGGTACGAGCAGTACTTC. Based on the CDR3 plus reference TRBV5-1 and TRBJ2-7, the full variable domain is KAGVTQTPRYLIKTRGQQVTLSCSPISGHRSVSWYQQTPGQGLQFLFEYFSETQRNKGNFPGRFSGRQFSNSRSEMNVSTLELGDSALYLCASSYQQGYEQYFGPGTRLTVT.

This clonotype has a count of ten or more. The gene calls are TRBV3-1 and TRBJ1-2; D gene unclear. This CDR3 is 13 amino acids long. From germline, CDR1 is LGHDT and CDR2 YNNKEL (reference sequence). The V and J ends lost 5 bases and 3 bases respectively, with 10 bases between them. The CDR3 DNA reads as TGTGCCAGCAGCTTCGGAGGCGACTATGGCTACACCTTC. Translated, it gives CASSFGGDYGYTF.

CDR3 coding DNA: TGTGCCAGCAGTTACAGGGGACCCGGGGAGCTGTTTTTT. It yields the protein CASSYRGPGELFF. This rearrangement joins TRBV7-2 to TRBJ2-2; TRBD1 matches at 7 bases. V shed 6 bases, J shed 6 bases, and the junction held 4 bases outside the gene matches. CDR1 is SGHTA and CDR2 is FQGNSA in the germline V gene. This CDR3 has 13 amino acids. The full variable domain, rest sourced from reference TRBV7-2 and TRBJ2-2, is GAGVSQSPSNKVTEKGKDVELRCDPISGHTALYWYRQSLGQGLEFLIYFQGNSAPDKSGLPSDRFSAERTGGSVSTLTIQRTQQEDSAVYLCASSYRGPGELFFGEGSRLTVL.

This clonotype was counted only a few times. V is TRBV3-1 and J is TRBJ1-5; D not resolved. The CDR3 totals 13 residues. The V end was cut by 7 bases, the J end by 4 bases, with 11 bases between. CDR1 is LGHDT, CDR2 YNNKEL, per germline (reference sequence). The DNA of the CDR3 is TGTGCCAGCACCGCAGGTGGTAATCAGCCCCAGCATTTT. Translation: CASTAGGNQPQHF.

There are a few counts of this clonotype. This chain connects TRBV20-1 to TRBJ2-2, with 9 bases identical to TRBD2. This CDR3 is 18 amino acids long. CDR1 and CDR2 from the germline V gene are DFQATT and SNEGSKA (reference sequence). J lost 1 base, V lost 6 bases, and 15 bases had no gene match. The CDR3 nucleotides are TGCAGTGCAATGAGGCAACTAGCGGGCCTGAAGAACACCGGGGAGCTGTTTTTT. Amino acids: CSAMRQLAGLKNTGELFF.

This clonotype was observed a few times. The V call is TRBV6-5, the J call TRBJ1-1, with D unclear. CDR3 length: 14 residues. Trimming removed 2 bases from V and 3 bases from J, with 10 bases in between. Germline-derived CDR1 and CDR2 are MNHEY and SVGAGI. The DNA of the CDR3 is TGTGCCAGCAGTTACCGTGGGAAAGACACTGAAGCTTTCTTT. Translated, it gives CASSYRGKDTEAFF.

There are a few counts of this clonotype. The chain has TRBV28 and TRBJ1-6; 11 nucleotides align to TRBD1. The length of the CDR3 is 15 residues. V lost 6 bases and J lost 6; bases outside the gene matches: 4. Germline-derived CDR1 and CDR2 are MDHEN and SYDVKM. The CDR3 nucleotides read TGTGCCAGCAGAGAAGGACAGGGGGCTAATTCACCCCTCCACTTT. Translated, it gives CASREGQGANSPLHF.

J is TRBJ1-4 and V is TRBV20-1, with 12 nucleotides matching TRBD1. The CDR3 extends over 14 amino acids. Per germline, CDR1 DFQATT and CDR2 SNEGSKA (reference sequence). The CDR3 region is CFAGQGAANEKLFF. CDR3 DNA sequence: TGCTTTGCGGGACAGGGGGCGGCTAATGAAAAACTGTTTTTT.

The rearrangement links TRBV12-3 or TRBV12-4 to TRBJ2-3; TRBD1 matches at 8 bases. The CDR3 is 15 residues long. V shed 2 bases, J shed 10 bases, and the junction held 11 bases outside the gene matches. The CDR3 bases are TGTGCCAGCAGTTTAAGGCCTGGGCGACAGGGGTCGCAGTATTTT. The encoded protein is CASSLRPGRQGSQYF.

This chain links TRBV20-1 with TRBJ2-1, with TRBD2 identical over 7 bases. V was clipped by 6 bases and J by 0 bases; unmatched bases: 11. Per germline, CDR1 DFQATT and CDR2 SNEGSKA (reference sequence). This CDR3 spans 16 amino acids. CDR3 in DNA: TGCAGTGCAGAGGCCAGGCGGGGGAGCTCCTACAATGAGCAGTTCTTC. Protein sequence: CSAEARRGSSYNEQFF.

This chain links TRBV6-1 with TRBJ1-5; D perhaps matches TRBD1 (5 bases). The germline V gene has CDR1 MNHNS and CDR2 SASEGT. The CDR3 consists of 14 residues. Trimming cost V 8 bases and J 2 bases, with 13 bases left between them. In nucleotides, the CDR3 is TGTGCCAGCTGTCCGGGGGGAGGCAATCAGCCCCAGCATTTT. Translated: CASCPGGGNQPQHF.

This clonotype occurred a few times. The rearrangement joins TRBV25-1 to TRBJ2-5; TRBD1 might be the D (6 bases). Germline V gene data show CDR1 as MGHDK and CDR2 as SYGVNS. V lost 1 base, J lost 2 bases, and 11 bases lay in between. This CDR3 is built from 15 residues. The DNA of the CDR3 is TGTGCCAGCAGTGAATGGGGGCGGTTGCAAGAGACCCAGTACTTC. This sequence encodes CASSEWGRLQETQYF.

This clonotype was seen a few times. V usage is TRBV10-3 and J usage is TRBJ2-2, with a weak D call TRBD1 (5 bases). V lost 3 bases and J lost 5, with 7 bases in between. The CDR3 totals 13 residues. Germline CDR1 ENHRY, CDR2 SYGVKD. The CDR3 region has the DNA TGTGCCATCAGTGAAAGGGGTACCGGGGAGCTGTTTTTT. The encoded protein is CAISERGTGELFF.

V usage is TRBV12-3 or TRBV12-4 and J usage is TRBJ1-2, with TRBD1 identical over 8 bases. This CDR3 contains 12 residues. Unmatched junction bases numbered 4, after V lost 7 bases and J lost 6 bases. This CDR3 is CASKRTGNGYTF. CDR3 sequence (DNA): TGTGCCAGCAAACGGACAGGGAATGGCTACACCTTC.